A selection of T cell receptor beta chains follows, all from one sample in a study of shared clonotypes between healthy human individuals. Repertoires were generated with immunoSEQ multiplex PCR, while TCRdb's copy carries only in-frame clones and drops some. The sample lists about 2 million clones, about 95% seen once, with 1% to 1.3% in the top ten. Sequencing input: naive CD8+ T cells sorted from blood. Receptors were obtained from a man aged 18 to 29 in good health. CDR3s include the opening cysteine and the closing phenylalanine or tryptophan. D genes are given only for firm matches. Rows may omit the clone size; those that give it use once, few, many or a size class.

d_gene	abundance	j_gene	v_gene	CDR3nt	CDR3aa
.	.	TRBJ1-2	TRBV2	TGTGCCAGCAGTGAAGCGCTTCTAGAAGCGGGAAACTATGGCTACACCTTC	CASSEALLEAGNYGYTF
TRBD1	.	TRBJ1-6	TRBV2	TGTGCCAGCGGGACAGGGGCTAACCGTCAGTCACCCCTCCACTTT	CASGTGANRQSPLHF
.	.	TRBJ2-3	TRBV7-9	TGTGCCAGCAGCTTAAGGGGTTCCCCAGACTTTACGCAGTATTTT	CASSLRGSPDFTQYF
TRBD1	once	TRBJ1-1	TRBV15	TGTGCCACCCTAACCGGACAGGGACTGAACACTGAAGCTTTCTTT	CATLTGQGLNTEAFF
TRBD1	.	TRBJ1-5	TRBV4-3	TGCGCCAGCAGCCAAAACAGGGGGTCGAATCAGCCCCAGCATTTT	CASSQNRGSNQPQHF
.	.	TRBJ1-1	TRBV6-1	TGTGCCAGCAGTGAAGCGGGCAGTATGAACACTGAAGCTTTCTTT	CASSEAGSMNTEAFF
.	.	TRBJ2-3	TRBV10-3	TGTGCCATCAGTGAGTCCCCAGAAAAGGTAGATACGCAGTATTTT	CAISESPEKVDTQYF
.	.	TRBJ2-7	TRBV5-6	TGTGCCAGCAGCTTGGTCGGGGGATACGAGCAGTACTTC	CASSLVGGYEQYF
.	.	TRBJ2-7	TRBV7-9	TGTGCCAGCAGCCCGACAGAAAGTTACTACGAGCAGTACTTC	CASSPTESYYEQYF
TRBD1	.	TRBJ2-7	TRBV10-3	TGTGCCATCGGGACAGGGACCTACGAGCAGTACTTC	CAIGTGTYEQYF
.	.	TRBJ1-2	TRBV6-1	TGTGCCAGCAGTGCCCTTCTACAGGCCGCGGGTGGCTACACCTTC	CASSALLQAAGGYTF
TRBD1	.	TRBJ1-4	TRBV30	TGTGCCTGGAGTGACATGACAGGGGGTAACGAAAAACTGTTTTTT	CAWSDMTGGNEKLFF
TRBD2	.	TRBJ2-1	TRBV9	TGTGCCAGCAGCGTTAGCGGGAGAATATACAATGAGCAGTTCTTC	CASSVSGRIYNEQFF
.	.	TRBJ2-3	TRBV5-1	TGCGCCAGCAGCCTAACGAGGGAGCTTGCTGATACGCAGTATTTT	CASSLTRELADTQYF
.	.	TRBJ2-3	TRBV5-6	TGTGCCAGCAGCTTGGCCGTCTTCACAGATACGCAGTATTTT	CASSLAVFTDTQYF
TRBD2	.	TRBJ2-7	TRBV4-1	TGCGCCAGCAGCCAAGAACGGGGGGGCTACGAGCAGTACTTC	CASSQERGGYEQYF
.	.	TRBJ1-5	TRBV28	TGTGCCAGCAGTTTATCAAAGCCAGTTGGTAGCTTACAGCCCCAGCATTTT	CASSLSKPVGSLQPQHF
.	.	TRBJ1-1	TRBV10-2	TGCGCCAGCACTTCAGAATGGAACACTGAAGCTTTCTTT	CASTSEWNTEAFF
TRBD1	.	TRBJ2-7	TRBV15	TGTGCCACCAGCACGACGGACAGGGGGACGAACGAGCAGTACTTC	CATSTTDRGTNEQYF
.	.	TRBJ2-3	TRBV5-5	TGTGCCAGCAGCGAATTGGGGGATAATACGCAGTATTTT	CASSELGDNTQYF
.	.	TRBJ2-1	TRBV14	TGTGCCAGCAGCCAGTGGGACGGGCCTGTTGTGGGTAATGAGCAGTTCTTC	CASSQWDGPVVGNEQFF
.	few	TRBJ1-2	TRBV4-1	TGCGCCAGCAGCCAGATCCCCATCTATGGCTACACCTTC	CASSQIPIYGYTF